What follows are 5 T cell receptor beta chains derived from one specimen sequenced in a study of cytomegalovirus exposure and HLA in healthy donors (dated by TCRdb to the late 2010s). Preparation of the library involved the immunoSEQ multiplex PCR assay. A mixture of 60 forward primers for TCR Vbeta segments and 13 reverse primers for TCR Jbeta segments was used in the multiplex PCR. In TCRdb, the immuneACCESS table is reduced to in-frame sequences with V and J assigned. These tables do not hold every clone; where another copy was compared, an unresolved V gene accounts for under half, and the others remain unexplained. In this sample the table shows roughly 100,000 clones, around 60% of which occur a single time. Over 4% of the sample is held by the ten biggest clonotypes. The sequencing input was PBMCs. Receptors originate from a human donor in good health.

This chain joins TRBV28 and TRBJ2-2; tentative D call: TRBD2 (6 bases). This CDR3 is 14 amino acids long. Germline CDR1 and CDR2: MDHEN and SYDVKM. Trimming removed 3 bases from V and 4 bases from J, with 9 bases in between. The chain's CDR3 is CASSLGGRTGELFF. The CDR3 nucleotides read TGTGCCAGCAGTTTGGGGGGACGCACCGGGGAGCTGTTTTTT.

This chain joins TRBV7-9 and TRBJ2-7; 8 bases line up with TRBD1. Germline V gene lookup returns CDR1 SEHNR and CDR2 FQNEAQ (reference sequence). This CDR3 contains 17 residues. Unmatched junction bases numbered 16, after V lost 5 bases and J lost 4 bases. CDR3 bases: TGTGCCAGCAGCCTACATACAACGGGGACAGGCCCGTACGAGCAGTACTTC. It is translated as CASSLHTTGTGPYEQYF.

V gene TRBV28 combines with J gene TRBJ2-3; 10 positions agree with TRBD2. The trim removed 4 bases at V and 4 bases at J, leaving 17 bases unmatched. This CDR3 region has 19 residues. Germline values: CDR1 MDHEN, CDR2 SYDVKM. The CDR3 coding sequence is TGTGCCAGCAGTTCACCCCAGCCCCGGGGACTAGCGAGACCAGATACGCAGTATTTT. Translating it yields CASSSPQPRGLARPDTQYF.

The chain couples TRBV21-1 to TRBJ2-5; the listed D gene, TRBD2, was not tested against the DNA. TRBV21-1 is designated a pseudogene. This CDR3 region has 16 residues. CDR3 bases: TGTGCCAGCAGCCGACTGACGCGACTAGACGCAGAGACCCAGTACTTC. It specifies CASSRLTRLDAETQYF.

The rearrangement joins TRBV30 to TRBJ2-1; D uncertain. CDR3 length equals 11 residues. CDR1 is GTSNPN, CDR2 SVGIG, per germline (reference sequence). V lost 0 bases and J lost 7, with 4 bases in between. CDR3 residues: CAWSVRNEQFF. For the CDR3, the DNA is TGTGCCTGGAGTGTACGGAATGAGCAGTTCTTC.